A single sample is the source of the 10 T cell receptor beta chains below, sequenced in a study of PD-1 blockade in classical Hodgkin lymphoma. Time point specified: cycle 4 day 1 (C4D1), after more than 5 weeks of nivolumab. Every single patient, without exception, relapsed after autologous stem cell transplantation, and brentuximab vedotin exposure varied. Generated by immunoSEQ multiplex PCR, the TCRdb table keeps only in-frame clones and is missing some. Of about 23,000 clones in the sample, 88% were seen once. Sequencing used peripheral blood mononuclear cells (PBMCs), obtained before the fourth cycle of nivolumab. The receptors originated from a human donor with classical Hodgkin lymphoma.

V is TRBV18 and J is TRBJ1-2; unclear D gene. Germline CDR1 KGHSH, CDR2 LQKENI. The CDR3 length is 14 residues. V lost 2 bases and J 7 bases, leaving 14 bases between the germline ends. The CDR3: CASSPVVREGGYTF. The DNA of the CDR3 is TGTGCCAGCTCACCAGTGGTCCGAGAGGGTGGCTACACCTTC.

J is TRBJ2-3 and V is TRBV11-3; weak D call: TRBD2 (6 bases). CDR1 and CDR2 (germline): SGHNT, YENEEA. The CDR3 is made up of 14 amino acids. With 8 bases removed from V and 2 bases from J, the gap between germline ends came to 14 bases. CDR3 sequence (DNA): TGTGCCAGCTCTAGCGATGGGAACACAGATACGCAGTATTTT. It yields the protein CASSSDGNTDTQYF.

The chain employs TRBV9 and TRBJ2-2, with a tentative D call TRBD2 (5 bases). The germline V gene has CDR1 SGDLS and CDR2 YYNGEE. V lost 4 bases, J lost 4 bases, and 8 bases lay in between. This CDR3 spans 13 amino acids. The CDR3 is CASSRTGTGELFF. The CDR3 nucleotides are TGTGCCAGCAGCCGGACTGGCACCGGGGAGCTGTTTTTT.

The chain combines TRBV27 with TRBJ2-2; D not resolved. Trimming removed 3 bases at V and 5 bases at J, with 19 bases between. Germline V gene sequence: CDR1 MNHEY, CDR2 SMNVEV (reference sequence). CDR3 length equals 17 residues. The CDR3 DNA reads as TGTGCCAGCAGTTTCAGGCCATTAGGGATTAGTACCGGGGAGCTGTTTTTT. Residues: CASSFRPLGISTGELFF.

The chain couples TRBV5-5 to TRBJ2-7, with 8 bases fitting TRBD1. Germline V gene lookup returns CDR1 SGHKS and CDR2 YYEKEE (reference sequence). Trimming took 0 bases from V and 0 from J; bases not matched to a gene: 5. CDR3 size: 16 residues. As DNA, the CDR3 is TGTGCCAGCAGCTTGGGCGTGACAGGGGTCTCCTACGAGCAGTACTTC. Protein product: CASSLGVTGVSYEQYF.

This chain uses TRBV19 with TRBJ1-5, with 8 bases fitting TRBD1. This CDR3 has 14 residues. The germline V gene encodes CDR1 LNHDA and CDR2 SQIVND (reference sequence). With 5 bases clipped from V and 6 bases from J, the junction kept 6 bases outside the gene matches. In DNA, the CDR3 is TGTGCCAGTAGTGACGAGGACAGGGCTCAGCCCCAGCATTTT. It encodes CASSDEDRAQPQHF.

The genes are TRBV29-1 and TRBJ1-2, with no clear D. The V gene lost 7 bases and the J gene lost 1 base, with 16 bases spanning the gap. Germline V gene data show CDR1 as SQVTM and CDR2 as ANQGSEA. The CDR3 covers 14 residues. Here the CDR3 DNA reads TGCAGCGCAGACACGTTCGAAAATAACTATGGCTACACCTTC. Its translation is CSADTFENNYGYTF.

The chain couples TRBV11-2 to TRBJ2-1, with TRBD2 matching 8 bases. This CDR3 contains 16 residues. Germline CDR1 and CDR2: SGHAT and FQNNGV. Trimming cost V 5 bases and J 6 bases; bases outside gene matches: 12. CDR3 protein: CASSRAGTRLLNEQFF. CDR3 nucleotides: TGTGCCAGCAGCCGAGCCGGGACTAGGCTCCTCAATGAGCAGTTCTTC.

The rearrangement uses TRBV5-1 and TRBJ2-5; maybe TRBD2 (5 bases). There are 15 residues in the CDR3. V gave up 1 base and J gave up 5 bases, with 15 bases separating them. The germline V gene encodes CDR1 SGHRS and CDR2 YFSETQ. The CDR3: CASSLLATRGETQYF. For the CDR3, the DNA is TGCGCCAGCAGCTTGTTGGCTACTAGAGGGGAGACCCAGTACTTC. The variable domain in full, with the rest retrieved from reference TRBV5-1 and TRBJ2-5, is KAGVTQTPRYLIKTRGQQVTLSCSPISGHRSVSWYQQTPGQGLQFLFEYFSETQRNKGNFPGRFSGRQFSNSRSEMNVSTLELGDSALYLCASSLLATRGETQYFGPGTRLLVL.

This clone was found once. The V gene is TRBV10-2, the J gene TRBJ2-3; TRBD2 might be the D (5 bases). The V gene lost 6 bases and the J gene lost 0 bases, with 10 bases spanning the gap. CDR1 WSHSY and CDR2 SAAADI come from the germline V gene. This CDR3 spans 14 amino acids. CDR3: CASRWRTSTDTQYF. DNA of the CDR3: TGCGCCAGCAGATGGAGGACTAGCACAGATACGCAGTATTTT.